Below are 9 T cell receptor beta chains sequenced from a single sample in a study of T-cell reconstitution after alpha-beta-depleted transplantation in children. As it was prepared, the TCRbeta library received unique molecular identifiers. Each CDR3 protein gets one entry after TCRdb re-called the PCR reads with MiXCR. The sample yields under 250,000 distinct CDR3 sequences, around 7% seen once. The material sequenced was PBMCs, taken before TCRalphabeta/CD19-depleted stem cell transplant. These receptors were collected from a boy between 2 and 10 years old with acute lymphoblastic leukemia, due to receive a stem cell transplant.

This clonotype appeared a few times. The chain joins TRBV12-3 or TRBV12-4 to TRBJ2-2; no firm D call. The CDR3 sequence is 14 residues long. Deletions cut 5 bases from V and 0 bases from J, with 7 bases between. This CDR3 reads CASSRNTNTGELFF. CDR3 sequence (DNA): TGTGCCAGCAGTCGAAATACGAACACCGGGGAGCTGTTTTTT.

There are many counts of this clonotype. This rearrangement joins TRBV11-2 to TRBJ2-1; no firm D call. Trimming removed 0 bases from V and 6 bases from J, with 12 bases in between. The CDR3 sequence is 15 residues long. The germline V gene has CDR1 SGHAT and CDR2 FQNNGV. The CDR3 is CASSLDATLGNEQFF. CDR3 in DNA: TGTGCCAGCAGCTTAGACGCGACTCTCGGCAATGAGCAGTTCTTC.

The table lists this clonotype with many counts. The chain combines TRBV20-1 with TRBJ1-5; D is unclear. The CDR3 consists of 17 residues. V was shortened by 0 bases and J by 0 bases, with 15 bases between the two germline ends. The germline CDR1 and CDR2 sequences are DFQATT and SNEGSKA (reference sequence). CDR3 coding DNA: TGCAGTGCTAGAGATAGGTTCAGCGGATATAGCAATCAGCCCCAGCATTTT. Translated: CSARDRFSGYSNQPQHF.

This clonotype was seen ten or more times. V usage is TRBV5-1 and J usage is TRBJ2-3; weak D call: TRBD1 (5 bases). The germline CDR1 and CDR2 sequences are SGHRS and YFSETQ. The CDR3 contains 14 residues. Trimming pared 4 bases from V and 6 bases from J, leaving 15 bases between. CDR3: CASSVAGWADTQYF. CDR3 DNA sequence: TGCGCCAGCAGCGTTGCAGGGTGGGCGGATACGCAGTATTTT.

In its sample, this clonotype was seen a few times. The V gene is TRBV28, the J gene TRBJ1-4; weak D call: TRBD1 (6 bases). V lost 6 bases and J lost 10, with 21 bases in between. This CDR3 is 15 amino acids long. CDR1 and CDR2 (germline): MDHEN, SYDVKM. DNA for the CDR3: TGTGCCAGCAGGAGCCCATCCGGGACAATGGGAAAACTGTTTTTT. The encoded protein is CASRSPSGTMGKLFF.

This chain connects TRBV15 to TRBJ1-1; tentative D call: TRBD1 (5 bases). Germline assignment: CDR1 LNHNV and CDR2 YYDKDF (reference sequence). The CDR3 spans 19 residues. V was cut by 1 base and J by 0 bases, with 21 bases left in between. CDR3 nucleotide sequence: TGTGCCACCAGCAGAGCTCCGTATAGCCCGGGGCGGTTGAACACTGAAGCTTTCTTT. This codes for CATSRAPYSPGRLNTEAFF.

V gene TRBV9 combines with J gene TRBJ2-7; D perhaps matches TRBD1 (6 bases). The CDR3 spans 16 residues. Germline CDR1 reads SGDLS; CDR2 reads YYNGEE. V shed 4 bases and J shed 3 bases, with 20 bases lying between them. Written as DNA, the CDR3 is TGTGCCAGCAGCATTCACAGGGTGAGGGGAAGCTACGAGCAGTACTTC. This encodes CASSIHRVRGSYEQYF.

The chain has TRBV7-8 and TRBJ2-5; D remains unclear. The CDR3 extends over 18 amino acids. The V end lost 0 bases, the J end lost 2 bases, and 19 bases lay between the germline ends. Per germline, CDR1 SGHVS and CDR2 FQNEAQ. CDR3 DNA: TGTGCCAGCAGCTTAGCGCGTCCGGTCCTCAAAGATCAAGAGACCCAGTACTTC. It translates to CASSLARPVLKDQETQYF.

This clonotype was seen at least ten times. The J gene is TRBJ2-3, the V gene TRBV6-4; tentative D call: TRBD2 (6 bases). Germline values: CDR1 MRHNA, CDR2 SNTAGT. The CDR3 is 15 amino acids. Trimming took 5 bases from V and 4 from J, leaving 16 bases between them. The CDR3, as DNA: TGTGCCAGCAGTTCGGGGGAAAAATTCCCAGATACGCAGTATTTT. Translating it yields CASSSGEKFPDTQYF.